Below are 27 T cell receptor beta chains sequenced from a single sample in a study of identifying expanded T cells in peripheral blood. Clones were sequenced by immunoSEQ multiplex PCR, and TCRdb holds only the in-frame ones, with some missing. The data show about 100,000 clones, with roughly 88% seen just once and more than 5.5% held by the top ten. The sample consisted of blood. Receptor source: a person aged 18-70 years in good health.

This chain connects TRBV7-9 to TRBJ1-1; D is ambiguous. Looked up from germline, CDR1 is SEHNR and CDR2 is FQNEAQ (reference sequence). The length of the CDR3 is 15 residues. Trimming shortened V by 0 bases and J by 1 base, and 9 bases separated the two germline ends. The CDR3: CASSLASRKNTEAFF. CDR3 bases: TGTGCCAGCAGCTTAGCTTCGAGGAAGAACACTGAAGCTTTCTTT.

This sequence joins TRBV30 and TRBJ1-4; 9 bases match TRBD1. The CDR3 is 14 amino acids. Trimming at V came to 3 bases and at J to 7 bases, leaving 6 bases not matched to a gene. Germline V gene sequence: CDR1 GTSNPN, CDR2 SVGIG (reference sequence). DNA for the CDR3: TGTGCCTGGAGGTTACAGGGGGCTAGTGAAAAACTGTTTTTT. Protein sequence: CAWRLQGASEKLFF.

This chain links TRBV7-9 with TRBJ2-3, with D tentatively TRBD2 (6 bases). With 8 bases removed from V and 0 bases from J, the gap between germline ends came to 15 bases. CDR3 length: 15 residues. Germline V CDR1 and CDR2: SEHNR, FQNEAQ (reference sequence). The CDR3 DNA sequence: TGTGCCAGCCGGGAGAACAGTGGGAGCACAGATACGCAGTATTTT. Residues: CASRENSGSTDTQYF.

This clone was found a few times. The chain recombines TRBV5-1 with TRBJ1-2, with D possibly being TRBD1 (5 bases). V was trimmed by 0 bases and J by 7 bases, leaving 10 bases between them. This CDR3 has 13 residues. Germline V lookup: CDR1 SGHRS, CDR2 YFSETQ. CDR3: CASSLGQGRGYTF. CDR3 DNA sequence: TGCGCCAGCAGCTTGGGGCAGGGTCGTGGCTACACCTTC. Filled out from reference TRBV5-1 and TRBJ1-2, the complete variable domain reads KAGVTQTPRYLIKTRGQQVTLSCSPISGHRSVSWYQQTPGQGLQFLFEYFSETQRNKGNFPGRFSGRQFSNSRSEMNVSTLELGDSALYLCASSLGQGRGYTFGSGTRLTVV.

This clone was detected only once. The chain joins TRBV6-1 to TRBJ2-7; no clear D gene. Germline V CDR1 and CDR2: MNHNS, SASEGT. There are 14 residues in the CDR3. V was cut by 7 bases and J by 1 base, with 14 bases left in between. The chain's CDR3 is CASTPPRMSYEQYF. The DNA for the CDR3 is TGTGCCAGCACCCCTCCGAGGATGTCCTACGAGCAGTACTTC.

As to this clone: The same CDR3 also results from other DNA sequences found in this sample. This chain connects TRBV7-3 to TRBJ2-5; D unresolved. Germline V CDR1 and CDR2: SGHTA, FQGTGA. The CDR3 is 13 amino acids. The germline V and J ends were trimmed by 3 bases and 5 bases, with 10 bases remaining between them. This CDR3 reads CASSLGLQETQYF. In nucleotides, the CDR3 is TGTGCCAGCAGCTTGGGCCTTCAGGAGACCCAGTACTTC.

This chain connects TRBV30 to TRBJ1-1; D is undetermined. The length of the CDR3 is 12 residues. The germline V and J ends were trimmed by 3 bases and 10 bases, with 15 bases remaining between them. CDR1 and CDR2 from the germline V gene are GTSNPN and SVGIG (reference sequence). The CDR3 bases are TGTGCCTGGAGGCTTTGGGCGAAAGGAGCTTTCTTT. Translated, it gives CAWRLWAKGAFF.

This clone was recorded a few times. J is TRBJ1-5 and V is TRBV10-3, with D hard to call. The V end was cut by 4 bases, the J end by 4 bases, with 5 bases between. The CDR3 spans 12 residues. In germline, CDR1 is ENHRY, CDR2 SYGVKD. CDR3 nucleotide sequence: TGTGCCATCAGTGGATCAAATCAGCCCCAGCATTTT. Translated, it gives CAISGSNQPQHF.

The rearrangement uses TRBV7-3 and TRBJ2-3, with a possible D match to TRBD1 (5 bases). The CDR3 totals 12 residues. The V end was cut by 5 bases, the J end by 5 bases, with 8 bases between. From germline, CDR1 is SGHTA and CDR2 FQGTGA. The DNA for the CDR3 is TGTGCCAGCAGCGAGCAGGGAGATACGCAGTATTTT. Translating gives CASSEQGDTQYF.

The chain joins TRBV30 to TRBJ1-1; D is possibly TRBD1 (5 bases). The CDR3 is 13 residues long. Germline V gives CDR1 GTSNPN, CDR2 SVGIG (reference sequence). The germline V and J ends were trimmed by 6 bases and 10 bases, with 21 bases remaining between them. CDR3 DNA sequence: TGTGCCTGTGACAGCCTGACCGTTTATGTAGCTTTCTTT. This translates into CACDSLTVYVAFF.

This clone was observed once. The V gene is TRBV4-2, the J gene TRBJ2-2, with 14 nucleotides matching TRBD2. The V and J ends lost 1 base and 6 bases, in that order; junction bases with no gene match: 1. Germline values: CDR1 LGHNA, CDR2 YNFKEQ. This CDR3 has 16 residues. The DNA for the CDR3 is TGTGCCAGCAGCCAAGGACTAGCGGGAGGGTCCGGGGAGCTGTTTTTT. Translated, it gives CASSQGLAGGSGELFF.

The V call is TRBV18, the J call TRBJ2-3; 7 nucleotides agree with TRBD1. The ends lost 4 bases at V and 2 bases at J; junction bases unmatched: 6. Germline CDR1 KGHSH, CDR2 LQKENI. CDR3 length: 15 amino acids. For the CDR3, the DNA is TGTGCCAGCTCACAAACCGGGACAGTCACAGATACGCAGTATTTT. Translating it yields CASSQTGTVTDTQYF.

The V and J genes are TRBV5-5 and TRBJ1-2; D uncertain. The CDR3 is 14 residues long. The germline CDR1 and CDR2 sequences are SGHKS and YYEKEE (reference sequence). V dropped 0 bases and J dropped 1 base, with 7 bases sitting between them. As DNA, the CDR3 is TGTGCCAGCAGCTTGGAACGGGATAACTATGGCTACACCTTC. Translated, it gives CASSLERDNYGYTF.

CDR3 residues: CATRSFPIPGGSYEQYF. In nucleotides, the CDR3 is TGTGCCACCAGGTCGTTTCCCATCCCGGGAGGGTCCTACGAGCAGTACTTC. The chain combines TRBV15 with TRBJ2-7; TRBD2 matches 8 bases. This CDR3 is 17 amino acids long. In germline, CDR1 is LNHNV, CDR2 YYDKDF (reference sequence). Unmatched junction bases numbered 14, after V lost 6 bases and J lost 1 base. Using reference TRBV15 and TRBJ2-7 for the parts outside the CDR3, the full variable domain is DAMVIQNPRYQVTQFGKPVTLSCSQTLNHNVMYWYQQKSSQAPKLLFHYYDKDFNNEADTPDNFQSRRPNTSFCFLDIRSPGLGDTAMYLCATRSFPIPGGSYEQYFGPGTRLTVT.

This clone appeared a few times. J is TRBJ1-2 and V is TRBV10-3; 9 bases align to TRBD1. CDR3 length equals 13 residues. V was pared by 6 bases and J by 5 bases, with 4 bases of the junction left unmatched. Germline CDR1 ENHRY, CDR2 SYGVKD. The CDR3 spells CAISSGTGYGYTF. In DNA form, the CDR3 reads TGTGCCATCAGCTCCGGGACAGGGTATGGCTACACCTTC.

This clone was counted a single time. The CDR3 reads CASSYDPVPNTEAFF. In DNA form, the CDR3 reads TGTGCCAGCAGTTACGATCCAGTTCCGAACACTGAAGCTTTCTTT. V gene TRBV6-5 combines with J gene TRBJ1-1; D is undetermined. CDR1 and CDR2 from the germline V gene are MNHEY and SVGAGI. The CDR3 covers 15 residues. Trimming left V 2 bases short and J 1 base short, with 11 bases between.

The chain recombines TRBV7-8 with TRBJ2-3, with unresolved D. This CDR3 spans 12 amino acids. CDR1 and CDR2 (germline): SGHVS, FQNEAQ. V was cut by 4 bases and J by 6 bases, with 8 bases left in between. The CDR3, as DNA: TGTGCCAGCAGCTCTAATATGGATACGCAGTATTTT. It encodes CASSSNMDTQYF.

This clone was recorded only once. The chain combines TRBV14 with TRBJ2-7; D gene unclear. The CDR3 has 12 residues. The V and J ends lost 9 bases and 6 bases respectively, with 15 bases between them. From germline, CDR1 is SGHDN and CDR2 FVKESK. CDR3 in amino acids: CASRNRASEQYF. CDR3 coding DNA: TGTGCCAGTAGGAATCGGGCGAGCGAGCAGTACTTC.

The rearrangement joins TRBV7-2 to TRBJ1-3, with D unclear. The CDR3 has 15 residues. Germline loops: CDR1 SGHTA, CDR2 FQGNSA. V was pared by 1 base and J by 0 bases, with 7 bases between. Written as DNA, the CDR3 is TGTGCCAGCAGCTTAGGTACCGTCTCTGGAAACACCATATATTTT. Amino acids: CASSLGTVSGNTIYF.

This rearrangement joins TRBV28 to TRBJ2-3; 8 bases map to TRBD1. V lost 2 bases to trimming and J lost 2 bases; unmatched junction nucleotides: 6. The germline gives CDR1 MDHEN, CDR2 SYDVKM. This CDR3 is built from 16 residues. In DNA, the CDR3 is TGTGCCAGCAGTTTAAACCAGGGGGCCATCACAGATACGCAGTATTTT. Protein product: CASSLNQGAITDTQYF.

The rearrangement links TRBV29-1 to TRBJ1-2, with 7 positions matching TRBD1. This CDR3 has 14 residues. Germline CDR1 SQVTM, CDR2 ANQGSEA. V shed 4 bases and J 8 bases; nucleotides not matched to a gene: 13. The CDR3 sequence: CSVGTGGSFGGYTF. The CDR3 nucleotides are TGCAGCGTTGGGACAGGAGGTAGTTTTGGCGGCTACACCTTC. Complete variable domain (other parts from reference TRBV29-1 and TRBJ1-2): SAVISQKPSRDICQRGTSLTIQCQVDSQVTMMFWYRQQPGQSLTLIATANQGSEATYESGFVIDKFPISRPNLTFSTLTVSNMSPEDSSIYLCSVGTGGSFGGYTFGSGTRLTVV.

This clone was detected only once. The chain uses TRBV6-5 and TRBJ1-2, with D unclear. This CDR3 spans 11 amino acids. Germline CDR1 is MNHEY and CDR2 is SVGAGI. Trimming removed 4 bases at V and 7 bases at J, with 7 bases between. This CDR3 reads CASSSSTGYTF. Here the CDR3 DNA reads TGTGCCAGCAGTTCCTCCACTGGCTACACCTTC.

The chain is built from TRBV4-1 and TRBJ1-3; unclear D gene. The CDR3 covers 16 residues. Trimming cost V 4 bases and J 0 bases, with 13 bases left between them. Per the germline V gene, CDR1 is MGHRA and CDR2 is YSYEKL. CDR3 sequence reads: CASSLTTVSSGNTIYF. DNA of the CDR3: TGCGCCAGCAGCCTGACCACAGTTAGCTCTGGAAACACCATATATTTT.

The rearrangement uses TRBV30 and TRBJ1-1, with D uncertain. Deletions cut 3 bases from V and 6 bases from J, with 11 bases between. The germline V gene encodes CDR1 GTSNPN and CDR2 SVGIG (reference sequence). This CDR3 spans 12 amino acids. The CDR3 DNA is TGTGCCTGGAGACCGGATTACCCTGAAGCTTTCTTT. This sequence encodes CAWRPDYPEAFF.

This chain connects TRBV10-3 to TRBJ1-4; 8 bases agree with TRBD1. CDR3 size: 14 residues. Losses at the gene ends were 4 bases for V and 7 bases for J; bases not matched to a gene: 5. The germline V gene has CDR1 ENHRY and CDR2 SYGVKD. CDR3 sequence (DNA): TGTGCCATCAGTGCCGGACAGGGAGGTGAAAAACTGTTTTTT. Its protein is CAISAGQGGEKLFF.

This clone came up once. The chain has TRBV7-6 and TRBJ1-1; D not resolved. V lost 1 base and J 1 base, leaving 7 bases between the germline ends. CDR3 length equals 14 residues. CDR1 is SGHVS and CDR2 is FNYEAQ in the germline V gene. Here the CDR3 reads CASSLGGENTEAFF. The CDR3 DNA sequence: TGTGCCAGCAGCTTAGGCGGGGAGAACACTGAAGCTTTCTTT.

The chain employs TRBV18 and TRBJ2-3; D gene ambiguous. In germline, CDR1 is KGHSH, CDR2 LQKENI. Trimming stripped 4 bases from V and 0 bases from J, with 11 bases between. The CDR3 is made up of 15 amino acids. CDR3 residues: CASSRDDWSTDTQYF. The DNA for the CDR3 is TGTGCCAGCTCACGCGATGACTGGAGCACAGATACGCAGTATTTT.